Detailed here is one T cell receptor (beta chain). The antigen remains undetermined. Repertoires were generated with immunoSEQ multiplex PCR, while TCRdb's copy carries only in-frame clones and drops some. The sample comprises approximately 110,000 clones, about 92% of which are singletons, and 0.2% to 0.25% rests with the top ten. This entry comes from a study of graft-versus-host responses after intestinal transplantation. For the study at large: All of the recipients had induction that used anti-thymocyte globulin, then tacrolimus and steroids for 2 to 3 years.

The CDR3 is made up of 13 amino acids. CDR1 and CDR2 (germline): WNHNN, SYGVQD (reference sequence). V lost 6 bases, J lost 8 bases, and 14 bases lay in between. The rearrangement joins TRBV10-1 to TRBJ2-1, with a tentative D call TRBD1 (6 bases). The specimen was unstimulated CD4+ T cells sorted from spleen or lymph node cells, collected before transplant. The clonotype was recovered from a human donor who was the organ donor for an intestinal transplant. The CDR3 region has the DNA TGCGCCAGCAGCAGGGGCCTAGAGGATGAGCAGTTCTTC. Its translation: CASSRGLEDEQFF.